This is a list of T cell receptor beta chains from one sample in a study of T cell repertoires in cytomegalovirus infection. One entry per CDR3 protein results from TCRdb running MiXCR on the reads. The table records about 310,000 distinct CDR3 sequences, 9.6% of them present only once. Sequencing was carried out using PBMCs. The receptors originated from a human donor in good health (CMV status not recorded). Some clones in this sample may be carry-over from other donors' samples. The CDR3 runs from the conserved cysteine through the conserved F or W. The D gene is left open where the match is weak. Only part of the rows carry a size: once, few, many, or a class if the clone is expanded.

V gene: TRBV29-1; D gene: .; J gene: TRBJ2-1; clone size: .; CDR3 protein: CSVEDSGYYNEQFF; CDR3 DNA: TGCAGCGTTGAGGATAGCGGATATTACAATGAGCAGTTCTTC
V gene: TRBV7-9; D gene: .; J gene: TRBJ2-5; clone size: many; CDR3 protein: CASSFVAETQYF; CDR3 DNA: TGTGCCAGCAGCTTTGTAGCAGAGACCCAGTACTTC
V gene: TRBV5-1; D gene: .; J gene: TRBJ2-3; clone size: many; CDR3 protein: CASSLQGIGTDTQYF; CDR3 DNA: TGCGCCAGCAGCTTGCAGGGGATCGGCACAGATACGCAGTATTTT
V gene: TRBV7-6; D gene: .; J gene: TRBJ1-6; clone size: many; CDR3 protein: CASSPLGRVDSPLHF; CDR3 DNA: TGTGCCAGCAGCCCCCTTGGCAGGGTAGATTCACCCCTCCACTTT
V gene: TRBV7-3; D gene: .; J gene: TRBJ2-5; clone size: many; CDR3 protein: CASSLSREEPQYF; CDR3 DNA: TGTGCCAGCAGCTTAAGCAGGGAAGAGCCCCAGTACTTC
V gene: TRBV5-4; D gene: TRBD2; J gene: TRBJ2-1; clone size: many; CDR3 protein: CASSDPLSGGAYNEQFF; CDR3 DNA: TGTGCCAGCAGCGACCCCCTTAGCGGGGGGGCCTACAATGAGCAGTTCTTC
V gene: TRBV7-2; D gene: .; J gene: TRBJ1-2; clone size: many; CDR3 protein: CASSLGRVDGYTF; CDR3 DNA: TGTGCCAGCAGCTTAGGCAGGGTAGATGGCTACACCTTC
V gene: TRBV29-1; D gene: .; J gene: TRBJ1-2; clone size: many; CDR3 protein: CSVEDAGSTGNYGYTF; CDR3 DNA: TGCAGCGTTGAAGATGCTGGGTCCACTGGTAACTATGGCTACACCTTC
V gene: TRBV5-1; D gene: .; J gene: TRBJ1-1; clone size: many; CDR3 protein: CASSFAVNTEAFF; CDR3 DNA: TGCGCCAGCAGCTTTGCGGTGAACACTGAAGCTTTCTTT
V gene: TRBV6-5; D gene: .; J gene: TRBJ2-5; clone size: many; CDR3 protein: CASSYSGRGLGETQYF; CDR3 DNA: TGTGCCAGCAGTTACTCGGGCAGGGGATTGGGAGAGACCCAGTACTTC
V gene: TRBV29-1; D gene: .; J gene: TRBJ2-5; clone size: many; CDR3 protein: CSVELGQETQYF; CDR3 DNA: TGCAGCGTTGAGTTGGGTCAAGAGACCCAGTACTTC
V gene: TRBV28; D gene: TRBD1; J gene: TRBJ1-3; clone size: many; CDR3 protein: CASSYDSQGVFSGNTIYF; CDR3 DNA: TGTGCCAGCAGTTACGACTCACAGGGGGTTTTCTCTGGAAACACCATATATTTT